One sample yielded the 28 T cell receptor beta chains listed below, sequenced in a study of regulatory T cells in long-lasting Graves disease. Time point of the sample: persistent/refractory GD, antithyroid drugs over 5 years with positive TRAb. PBMC RNA was the source of the TCR library. The TCR beta library used iRepertoire HTBI primers with Arm-PCR amplification of CDR3. TCRdb fed the multiplex PCR reads into MiXCR, producing one record per CDR3 protein. The profile shows more than 650,000 distinct CDR3 sequences, around 30% of them singletons. This specimen consisted of peripheral blood mononuclear cells (PBMCs), obtained when the disease was refractory, from a patient treated with antithyroid drugs. Receptor source: a female donor with Graves disease.

The CDR3 protein is CASSSGTSQETQYF. The CDR3 region has the DNA TGTGCCAGCAGTAGCGGGACCAGCCAAGAGACCCAGTACTTC. The chain recombines TRBV27 with TRBJ2-5, with 7 nucleotides matching TRBD2. There are 14 residues in the CDR3. With V trimmed by 5 bases and J by 1 base, 4 bases remained unmatched. Germline lookup yields CDR1 MNHEY and CDR2 SMNVEV (reference sequence).

V and J are TRBV2 and TRBJ2-7, with 7 bases aligning to TRBD1. CDR1 and CDR2 from the germline V gene are SNHLY and FYNNEI. This CDR3 is 15 amino acids long. The junction had 12 bases not matched to a gene; V was cut back by 7 bases and J by 3 bases. CDR3 protein: CASTGQATARYEQYF. The CDR3 nucleotides are TGTGCCAGCACCGGACAGGCAACGGCTCGCTACGAGCAGTACTTC.

The chain recombines TRBV30 with TRBJ1-4, with D possibly TRBD1 on 5 matching bases. CDR3 size: 14 residues. In germline, CDR1 is GTSNPN, CDR2 SVGIG (reference sequence). V lost 5 bases and J 5 bases, leaving 15 bases between the germline ends. The CDR3 spells CAWSTGTENEKLFF. The CDR3 region has the DNA TGTGCCTGGTCGACCGGGACTGAGAATGAAAAACTGTTTTTT.

V is TRBV6-5 and J is TRBJ1-1; 7 bases are shared with TRBD1. CDR3 length: 14 residues. Germline CDR1 reads MNHEY; CDR2 reads SVGAGI. V was pared by 2 bases and J by 4 bases, with 4 bases of the junction left unmatched. The DNA of the CDR3 is TGTGCCAGCAGTTACCTTGGACAGGCCACTGAAGCTTTCTTT. Translated: CASSYLGQATEAFF.

This clonotype was counted many times. The CDR3 DNA sequence: TGTGCCAGCAGCAGCGGGCCGCATAGCAATCAGCCCCAGCATTTT. Translated, it gives CASSSGPHSNQPQHF. The rearrangement joins TRBV11-2 to TRBJ1-5; D remains ambiguous. Deletions cut 5 bases from V and 0 bases from J, with 11 bases between. From germline, CDR1 is SGHAT and CDR2 FQNNGV. CDR3 length: 15 residues.

The chain couples TRBV5-4 to TRBJ2-7; TRBD2 matches at 14 bases. Germline V lookup: CDR1 SGHNT, CDR2 YYREEE (reference sequence). The CDR3 has 16 amino acids. Germline trimming cut 3 bases from V and 5 bases from J; bases unmatched to any gene: 7. The CDR3 is CASSSPGLAGVNEQYF. As DNA, the CDR3 is TGTGCCAGCAGCTCTCCGGGACTAGCGGGAGTGAACGAGCAGTACTTC.

The CDR3 nucleotides read TGTGCCAGCTCAGGCCGACAGAAATATGGCTACACCTTC. As protein: CASSGRQKYGYTF. V gene TRBV18 combines with J gene TRBJ1-2; a weak D match, TRBD1 (5 bases). Germline values: CDR1 KGHSH, CDR2 LQKENI. The CDR3 sequence is 13 residues long. Trimming left V 5 bases short and J 5 bases short, with 12 bases between.

The genes are TRBV4-2 and TRBJ1-2; no firm D call. The V end was cut by 1 base, the J end by 2 bases, with 8 bases between. Germline values: CDR1 LGHNA, CDR2 YNFKEQ. This CDR3 comprises 14 residues. The CDR3 here is CASSQGYGNYGYTF. CDR3 in DNA: TGTGCCAGCAGCCAAGGTTACGGAAACTATGGCTACACCTTC.

The chain is built from TRBV27 and TRBJ1-1, with D uncertain. V was pared by 8 bases and J by 4 bases, with 14 bases between. The CDR3 totals 13 residues. Germline CDR1 is MNHEY and CDR2 is SMNVEV (reference sequence). This chain's CDR3 is CASGEMSSTEAFF. In DNA, the CDR3 is TGTGCCAGCGGTGAGATGTCGAGCACTGAAGCTTTCTTT.

This sequence joins TRBV10-3 and TRBJ1-6, with 9 bases fitting TRBD1. Germline CDR1 ENHRY, CDR2 SYGVKD. The CDR3 spans 14 residues. V lost 8 bases, J lost 7 bases, and 6 bases stayed unmatched. CDR3 amino acids: CAISRTGENSPLHF. CDR3 nucleotide sequence: TGTGCCATCTCACGGACAGGGGAGAATTCACCCCTCCACTTT.

This clonotype was detected ten times or more. V and J are TRBV28 and TRBJ1-5, with 8 bases that match TRBD1. After removal of 4 bases from V and 2 bases from J, the junction contained 4 bases not matched to a gene. Per the germline V gene, CDR1 is MDHEN and CDR2 is SYDVKM. There are 15 residues in the CDR3. Written as DNA, the CDR3 is TGTGCCAGCAGTTCCAGGGGGCTCGGCAATCAGCCCCAGCATTTT. Translating gives CASSSRGLGNQPQHF.

This clonotype was counted ten times or more. V gene TRBV27 combines with J gene TRBJ1-2, with 7 bases that match TRBD1. The CDR3 is made up of 17 amino acids. Germline-derived CDR1 and CDR2 are MNHEY and SMNVEV (reference sequence). The V segment lost 4 bases and the J segment 0 bases; nucleotides outside the gene matches: 11. CDR3 nucleotides: TGTGCCAGCAGTTCCGACAGGGTGGGGAGGCCTAACTATGGCTACACCTTC. Protein: CASSSDRVGRPNYGYTF.

This clonotype was observed a handful of times. At one of its ends the junction is not consistent with the germline gene, which may arise from a read error. The rearrangement uses TRBV27 and TRBJ1-2, with 8 bases identical to TRBD1. The V gene's germline CDR1 is MNHEY and CDR2 SMNVEV (reference sequence). The CDR3 is 14 amino acids. In nucleotides, the CDR3 is TGTGCCGGCAGTTCAGAGGACAGGGCTAGTGGCTACACCTTC. Amino acid sequence: CAGSSEDRASGYTF.

This rearrangement joins TRBV5-1 to TRBJ2-7; 7 bases line up with TRBD1. V was pared by 4 bases and J by 9 bases, with 16 bases of the junction left unmatched. Germline CDR1 and CDR2: SGHRS and YFSETQ. The length of the CDR3 is 15 residues. DNA of the CDR3: TGCGCCAGCAGCGATCTCAAAGGGGGCGGCCCGGCGCAGTACTTC. Translation gives CASSDLKGGGPAQYF.

There are a few counts of this clonotype. V usage is TRBV11-1 and J usage is TRBJ1-5; D is uncertain. Trimming shortened V by 2 bases and J by 5 bases, and 7 bases separated the two germline ends. The V gene's germline CDR1 is SGHAT and CDR2 FQDESV (reference sequence). There are 13 residues in the CDR3. CDR3 protein: CASSLHPDQPQHF. The DNA for the CDR3 is TGTGCCAGCAGCTTACATCCCGATCAGCCCCAGCATTTT.

The chain links TRBV19 to TRBJ1-1; TRBD1 is a possible D gene (5 bases). In germline, CDR1 is LNHDA, CDR2 SQIVND (reference sequence). This CDR3 has 14 residues. The germline V and J ends were trimmed by 3 bases and 4 bases, with 12 bases remaining between them. CDR3 sequence reads: CASSIAGGPTEAFF. DNA for the CDR3: TGTGCCAGTAGTATTGCCGGGGGTCCCACTGAAGCTTTCTTT.

V and J are TRBV24-1 and TRBJ2-4; 7 nucleotides agree with TRBD1. Germline CDR1 KGHDR, CDR2 SFDVKD. The CDR3 is 13 amino acids. V was clipped by 5 bases and J by 9 bases; unmatched bases: 6. DNA for the CDR3: TGTGCCACCAGTGGATACAGGGGCGGCATTCAGTACTTC. Its translation: CATSGYRGGIQYF.

V gene TRBV4-2 combines with J gene TRBJ1-1; no clear D gene. V was shortened by 0 bases and J by 6 bases, with 11 bases between the two germline ends. Germline loops: CDR1 LGHNA, CDR2 YNFKEQ. The CDR3 is made up of 14 amino acids. CDR3 in DNA: TGTGCCAGCAGCCAAGATAGCCGGGTTGCTGAAGCTTTCTTT. This codes for CASSQDSRVAEAFF.

This clonotype appeared a few times. The rearrangement joins TRBV20-1 to TRBJ1-6; the match to TRBD1 covers 7 bases. The CDR3 is 15 residues long. Losses at the gene ends were 2 bases for V and 7 bases for J; bases not matched to a gene: 8. CDR1 and CDR2 from the germline V gene are DFQATT and SNEGSKA (reference sequence). In DNA form, the CDR3 reads TGCAGTGCTAGATCCCCGACAGGGAGAAATTCACCCCTCCACTTT. Amino acids: CSARSPTGRNSPLHF.

The V and J genes are TRBV20-1 and TRBJ2-7, with D perhaps assigned TRBD1 or TRBD2 (5 bases each). V lost 7 bases and J lost 4, with 14 bases in between. This CDR3 has 12 residues. The germline V gene encodes CDR1 DFQATT and CDR2 SNEGSKA (reference sequence). The CDR3 loop reads CSVLRDAYEQYF. The CDR3 DNA reads as TGCAGTGTCCTCCGGGACGCGTACGAGCAGTACTTC.

V is TRBV29-1 and J is TRBJ1-3; D perhaps matches TRBD1 (6 bases). Germline V lookup: CDR1 SQVTM, CDR2 ANQGSEA. Trimming cost V 4 bases and J 4 bases, with 11 bases left between them. This CDR3 contains 13 residues. CDR3 sequence reads: CSVVRGRGNTIYF. DNA of the CDR3: TGCAGCGTTGTACGGGGGCGCGGAAACACCATATATTTT.

To note about this clonotype: A read error may be the cause here, since a much bigger clone is one base away. As DNA, the CDR3 is TGTGCTAGTGGTTTGTTGGGTCCCCAGCCCCAGCATTTT. It encodes CASGLLGPQPQHF. The rearrangement links TRBV12-5 to TRBJ1-5; unclear D gene. The V gene's germline CDR1 is LGHNT and CDR2 FRNRAP. Trimming stripped 2 bases from V and 7 bases from J, with 9 bases between. This CDR3 region has 13 residues.

The chain has TRBV20-1 and TRBJ1-1; TRBD1 agrees at 8 bases. This CDR3 has 13 amino acids. CDR1 DFQATT and CDR2 SNEGSKA come from the germline V gene (reference sequence). J lost 1 base, V lost 4 bases, and 2 bases had no gene match. The CDR3 spells CSATGGTNTEAFF. In nucleotides, the CDR3 is TGCAGTGCTACAGGGGGCACGAACACTGAAGCTTTCTTT.

This clonotype was detected only a few times. This rearrangement joins TRBV28 to TRBJ1-5; tentative D call: TRBD1 (5 bases). The CDR3 extends over 14 amino acids. CDR1 and CDR2 (germline): MDHEN, SYDVKM. Trimming shortened V by 8 bases and J by 6 bases, and 17 bases separated the two germline ends. The CDR3 here is CASDPRTRGQPQHF. Here the CDR3 DNA reads TGTGCCAGCGACCCCAGGACAAGAGGTCAGCCCCAGCATTTT.

This clonotype turned up a few times. The chain recombines TRBV6-5 with TRBJ2-7, with TRBD1 matching over 8 bases. V was clipped by 0 bases and J by 3 bases; unmatched bases: 13. Germline CDR1 reads MNHEY; CDR2 reads SVGAGI. The CDR3 consists of 18 residues. In DNA, the CDR3 is TGTGCCAGCAGTTACTCGACGCATGATATACAGGGGGTCTACGAGCAGTACTTC. Translating it yields CASSYSTHDIQGVYEQYF.

J is TRBJ1-1 and V is TRBV6-1; D is possibly TRBD1 (5 bases). Germline lookup yields CDR1 MNHNS and CDR2 SASEGT. CDR3 length: 13 residues. The V and J ends lost 6 bases and 6 bases respectively, with 14 bases between them. The CDR3 is CASRPRVGSEAFF. The CDR3 nucleotides read TGTGCCAGCAGACCCAGGGTCGGGTCTGAAGCTTTCTTT.

The chain has TRBV27 and TRBJ1-1, with a tentative D call TRBD1 (5 bases). The CDR3 covers 18 residues. With 5 bases removed from V and 1 base from J, the gap between germline ends came to 23 bases. CDR1 is MNHEY, CDR2 SMNVEV, per germline (reference sequence). Here the CDR3 reads CASSIHPTVPAANTEAFF. CDR3 coding DNA: TGTGCCAGCAGTATCCATCCGACAGTTCCAGCCGCGAACACTGAAGCTTTCTTT.

This chain uses TRBV7-3 with TRBJ2-2; D is undetermined. The CDR3 has 14 residues. Germline CDR1 and CDR2: SGHTA and FQGTGA. V shed 0 bases and J shed 4 bases, with 6 bases lying between them. The CDR3 reads CASSLTRSTGELFF. The CDR3 bases are TGTGCCAGCAGCTTAACTCGGTCCACCGGGGAGCTGTTTTTT.